The 10 T cell receptor delta chains in this list originate from one sample, sequenced in a study of γδ T cells in repeated Plasmodium falciparum infection. TCRdb made new clone calls on the multiplex PCR reads using CATT. The sample lists under 50,000 delta-chain clones; roughly 1.6% were seen once. Gammadelta T cells were flow-sorted from PBMC into Vgamma9/Vdelta2+ and Vdelta2-negative populations for bulk analysis. Sequencing used gamma-delta T cells from blood. Receptor source: a pool of human donors (malaria-infected and uninfected, not separated).

This clone appeared many times. With a much larger clone just one base away, this may be a read error. Different DNA sequences within this sample yield the same CDR3. The chain has TRDV1 and TRDJ1; 10 nucleotides line up with TRDD3. The CDR3 spans 25 residues. The V gene's germline CDR1 is TSWWSYY and CDR2 QGS. The V segment lost 2 bases and the J segment 3 bases; nucleotides outside the gene matches: 33. The CDR3, as DNA: TGTGCTCTTGGGGAAGTGCCTAAACGGAGTCCCCGGATCATGGGGGATACTCGTCCATCCGATAAACTCATCTTT. As protein: CALGEVPKRSPRIMGDTRPSDKLIF.

This clone was detected many times. At residue 12, the translated DNA and the protein in TCRdb do not agree; the protein given here is derived from the DNA. The rearrangement links TRDV1 to TRDJ1, with 9 bases identical to TRDD3. Germline loops: CDR1 TSWWSYY, CDR2 QGS. This CDR3 is built from 17 residues. The trim removed 4 bases at V and 9 bases at J, leaving 18 bases unmatched. Here the CDR3 reads CALGAPVGLGDTDELIF. CDR3 bases: TGTGCTCTTGGGGCCCCCGTGGGACTGGGGGACACAGACGAACTCATCTTT.

This clone has ten or more counts. The protein TCRdb lists belongs to a much larger clone and differs from this DNA's translation at residue 17, which points to a read error; the protein shown is made from the DNA. This rearrangement joins TRDV2 to TRDJ1, with 9 bases identical to TRDD3. The J gene is absent in TCRdb and was assigned here via DNA matching to germline. There are 22 residues in the CDR3. Germline-derived CDR1 and CDR2 are GEAIGNYY and EKD. The trim removed 4 bases at V and 4 bases at J, leaving 30 bases unmatched. The CDR3 DNA reads TGTGCCTGTGATAAACGCCCTCGTCGGGGGGATACCCCAAACTCGTACAACGATAAACTCATCTTT. Encoded protein: CACDKRPRRGDTPNSYNDKLIF.

This clone was seen at least ten times. The TCRdb record carries a much larger clone's protein, which differs from this DNA's translation at residue 11; a read error is the likely cause, and the protein listed here is the DNA translation. The J gene is TRDJ1, the V gene TRDV2; D may be TRDD3 (6 bases). The germline gives CDR1 GEAIGNYY, CDR2 EKD. The CDR3 consists of 15 residues. CDR3 nucleotide sequence: TGTGCCTGTGACACCCTGGGGCTAAAAACCGGTAAACTCATCTTT. Its protein product is CACDTLGLKTGKLIF.

This clone has just a few counts. The TCRdb record carries a much larger clone's protein, which differs from this DNA's translation at residue 9; a read error is the likely cause, and the protein listed here is the DNA translation. V usage is TRDV1 and J usage is TRDJ2, with 11 bases that match TRDD3. As TCRdb names no J gene, one was assigned here on the basis of a DNA match to germline. This CDR3 contains 26 residues. Per germline, CDR1 TSWWSYY and CDR2 QGS. V lost 0 bases, J lost 0 bases, and 27 bases stayed unmatched. The CDR3 DNA follows: TGTGCTCTTGGGGAACTAAGGTCCGCCCTTCCCAAACTACTGGGGGATAGGGGAGCTTTGACAGCACAACTCTTCTTT. Amino acid sequence: CALGELRSALPKLLGDRGALTAQLFF.

This clone occurred a few times. The protein TCRdb lists belongs to a much larger clone and differs from this DNA's translation at residue 5, which points to a read error; the protein shown is made from the DNA. V is TRDV1 and J is TRDJ1; 10 positions agree with TRDD3. TCRdb offers no J gene call, so here the DNA was matched to germline to obtain one. Trimming removed 4 bases from V and 0 bases from J; junction bases left unmatched: 23. This CDR3 comprises 22 residues. Looked up from germline, CDR1 is TSWWSYY and CDR2 is QGS. The CDR3 reads CALGGLSYNVLLGDAYTDKLIF. The CDR3 nucleotides read TGTGCTCTTGGGGGACTAAGCTACAACGTCTTACTGGGGGATGCTTACACCGATAAACTCATCTTT.

This clone was seen repeatedly, ten times or more. An end of the junction differs from the germline gene, which may be a read error. J is TRDJ1 and V is TRDV1; 7 bases align to TRDD3. This CDR3 is 15 amino acids long. The germline gives CDR1 TSWWSYY, CDR2 QGS. DNA for the CDR3: TGTGCTCCTGGGATAGGTGCTGGGGGCCCCGATAAACTCATCTTT. Amino acid sequence: CAPGIGAGGPDKLIF.

This clone was counted ten times or more. The chain couples TRDV1 to TRDJ1; 10 bases are a match to TRDD3. V trimming: 5 bases; J trimming: 6 bases; junction bases outside the gene matches: 21. The CDR3 is made up of 19 amino acids. Germline V gene sequence: CDR1 TSWWSYY, CDR2 QGS. For the CDR3, the DNA is TGTGCTCTTGGGCCTCCCACCCTTTCCGGACGGGGGATACGTAATAAACTCATCTTT. Encoded protein: CALGPPTLSGRGIRNKLIF.

About this clone itself: The TCRdb protein, from a much larger clone, departs from this DNA's translation at residue 11, likely by read error; the protein shown derives from the DNA. V gene TRDV2 combines with J gene TRDJ1, with 7 bases that match TRDD3. Assignment of the J gene here rests on matching the DNA to germline, because TCRdb gives none. This CDR3 comprises 16 residues. The germline V gene has CDR1 GEAIGNYY and CDR2 EKD. V gave up 8 bases and J gave up 3 bases; unmatched junction bases: 17. The CDR3 DNA follows: TGTGCCTTCCGCCTTCGGCCGGGATACAACGCCGATAAACTCATCTTT. Translating it yields CAFRLRPGYNADKLIF.

This clone turned up a few times. The protein recorded in TCRdb matches a much larger clone and deviates from this DNA's translation at residue 4, suggesting a read error; the protein here is obtained by translating the DNA. Written as DNA, the CDR3 is TGTGCTCTTAGGGAACCGTTTCCTACTACCGGCCTCTGGGGCTGGGGACACACCGATAAACTCATCTTT. Translated: CALREPFPTTGLWGWGHTDKLIF. The V and J genes are TRDV1 and TRDJ1, with a possible D match to TRDD2 (7 bases). CDR1 is TSWWSYY and CDR2 is QGS in the germline V gene. The CDR3 runs 23 residues.